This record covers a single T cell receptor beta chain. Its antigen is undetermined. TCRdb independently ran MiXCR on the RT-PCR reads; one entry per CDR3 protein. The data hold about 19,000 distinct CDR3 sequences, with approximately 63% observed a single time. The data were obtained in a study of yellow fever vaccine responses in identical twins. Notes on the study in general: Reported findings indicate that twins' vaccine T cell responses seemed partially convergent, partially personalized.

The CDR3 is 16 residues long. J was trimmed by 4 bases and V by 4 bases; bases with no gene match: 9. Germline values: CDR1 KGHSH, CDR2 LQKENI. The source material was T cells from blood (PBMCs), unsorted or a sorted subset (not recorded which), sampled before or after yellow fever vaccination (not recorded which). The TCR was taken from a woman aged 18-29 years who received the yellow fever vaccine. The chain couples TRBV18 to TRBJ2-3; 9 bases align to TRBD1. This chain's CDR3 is CASSRGQGIQADTQYF. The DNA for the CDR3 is TGTGCCAGCTCACGGGGACAGGGTATCCAGGCAGATACGCAGTATTTT. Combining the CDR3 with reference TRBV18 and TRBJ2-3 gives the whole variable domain NAGVMQNPRHLVRRRGQEARLRCSPMKGHSHVYWYRQLPEEGLKFMVYLQKENIIDESGMPKERFSAEFPKEGPSILRIQQVVRGDSAAYFCASSRGQGIQADTQYFGPGTRLTVL.